These 7 T cell receptor beta chains were all obtained from the same sample, sequenced in a study of technical replicates of blood from a handful of donors. The repertoire was sequenced with immunoSEQ multiplex PCR; TCRdb's copy has only in-frame clones and lacks some. The sample consists of 65,000 to 80,000 clones, under 98% of them appearing once. Sequenced material: T cells isolated from PBMCs. The receptors stem from a human donor in good health.

V and J are TRBV27 and TRBJ2-7, with D perhaps matching TRBD1 (7 bases). The CDR3 has 14 residues. Germline assignment: CDR1 MNHEY and CDR2 SMNVEV (reference sequence). The V and J ends lost 6 bases and 2 bases respectively, with 14 bases between them. The CDR3 DNA sequence: TGTGCCAGCAGCCGGAGGGACAGCACCTACGAGCAGTACTTC. Residues: CASSRRDSTYEQYF.

This rearrangement joins TRBV27 to TRBJ2-3, with no clear D. Trimming took off 3 bases at V and 0 bases at J, with 4 bases between the two ends. This CDR3 region has 13 residues. Germline CDR1 reads MNHEY; CDR2 reads SMNVEV (reference sequence). CDR3 region: CASSFGSTDTQYF. The CDR3 DNA reads TGTGCCAGCAGTTTCGGTAGCACAGATACGCAGTATTTT.

This clone was recorded once. The chain links TRBV19 to TRBJ1-2; maybe TRBD1 (6 bases). The CDR3 consists of 14 residues. Trimming removed 7 bases from V and 5 bases from J, with 17 bases in between. Per the germline V gene, CDR1 is LNHDA and CDR2 is SQIVND (reference sequence). The DNA of the CDR3 is TGTGCCAGTAAACTCCAGGGGCCCCGTTATGGCTACACCTTC. This sequence encodes CASKLQGPRYGYTF.

This sequence joins TRBV5-4 and TRBJ2-1; 8 bases agree with TRBD2. The CDR3 loop spans 17 amino acids. The J segment lost 5 bases and the V segment lost 3 bases, leaving 13 bases of the junction unmatched. CDR1 and CDR2 (germline): SGHNT, YYREEE (reference sequence). In DNA, the CDR3 is TGTGCCAGCAGCTCGCGCCAAGGGACTAGATTCGACAATGAGCAGTTCTTC. Encoded protein: CASSSRQGTRFDNEQFF.

The CDR3 region is CASSSRVGKLEPQHF. CDR3 DNA sequence: TGTGCCAGCAGTAGCAGGGTGGGTAAGCTAGAGCCCCAGCATTTT. This sequence joins TRBV6-5 and TRBJ1-5; D is possibly TRBD1 (5 bases). V lost 5 bases to trimming and J lost 8 bases, with 19 bases between them. From germline, CDR1 is MNHEY and CDR2 SVGAGI. The CDR3 is 15 residues long.

This rearrangement joins TRBV5-4 to TRBJ2-3; 10 nucleotides line up with TRBD2. V lost 2 bases to trimming and J lost 5 bases; unmatched junction nucleotides: 2. Germline V lookup: CDR1 SGHNT, CDR2 YYREEE (reference sequence). The length of the CDR3 is 14 residues. The CDR3 DNA is TGTGCCAGCAGCTTAGGACTAGCGGAAGATACGCAGTATTTT. Protein: CASSLGLAEDTQYF. The variable domain in full, completed from reference TRBV5-4 and TRBJ2-3, reads ETGVTQSPTHLIKTRGQQVTLRCSSQSGHNTVSWYQQALGQGPQFIFQYYREEENGRGNFPPRFSGLQFPNYSSELNVNALELDDSALYLCASSLGLAEDTQYFGPGTRLTVL.

This chain uses TRBV18 with TRBJ2-5, with 12 nucleotides matching TRBD2. Germline-derived CDR1 and CDR2 are KGHSH and LQKENI. J was trimmed by 5 bases and V by 6 bases; bases with no gene match: 10. The CDR3 is 16 residues long. CDR3 protein: CASSRTSGTRSETQYF. The CDR3, as DNA: TGTGCCAGCTCTCGGACTAGCGGGACCCGTTCGGAGACCCAGTACTTC.